Here is one T cell receptor beta chain with its context. No cognate antigen has been identified for it. There are no base qualities to consult, and no much larger clone falls within one base. These data originate in a study of cytomegalovirus exposure and HLA in healthy donors (dated by TCRdb to 2015 to 2018). Context from the whole study: According to an earlier analysis of around 600 of the donors, some 180 million T cells yielded 117 million unique TCR beta sequences and about 300 Gb of sequence data. An early release covering 550 to 650 HLA-typed donors comprised approximately 290 gigabases of sequencing data and tens of millions of unique TCR sequences. The genetic ancestry cluster associated with self-reported Caucasian donors included over 65% of the roughly 400 genotyped donors. The study aimed to test whether cataloging public T cell receptors could reveal signatures of past pathogen exposure. The T cell repertoires of several hundred subjects were profiled by immunosequencing and related to cytomegalovirus serostatus. In addition to the first cohort of approximately 670 subjects, a separate validation cohort of over 90 different subjects was used. To predict cytomegalovirus infection status, the study brought together high-throughput TCR immunosequencing, statistical association of individual TCRs with disease status, and machine learning. A later analysis re-examined previously published TCR beta repertoires from just over 650 donors and added high-resolution HLA genotyping to investigate patterns of TCR occurrence. Rather than using new phenotypic data, the later analysis identified candidate immune exposures from TCR beta sequences and from how often those sequences occurred across donors. An earlier analysis of 587 of the donors used high-throughput TCR beta sequencing to judge whether each TCR beta V gene segment behaved as functional or pseudogenic. Donor age, sex, ethnicity and CMV serostatus were collected together with the repertoire data. In a later genetic analysis, genome-wide SNP genotypes for about 55% of the roughly 700 donors were used, and that subset was treated as a discovery cohort. All discovery cohort repertoires had been generated using a single sequencing platform. Both class I and class II loci were covered by HLA typing, at four-digit resolution. Typing coverage varied by locus: 629-630 donors for A, B, C, DRB1 and DQB1; about 520 for DQA1; around 610 for DPA1; approximately 490 for DPB1. A few DR-DQ haplotypes were treated as single units for association and clustering because of strong linkage in the cohort. Across some 400 genotyped donors of the cohort, an average of roughly 230,000 unique TCR beta nucleotide sequences per donor were sequenced, and roughly 20% of those sequences were non-productive.

Results the study describes overall, beyond this receptor: A further reported finding was that TCR beta sequences accurately predicted the HLA-A and HLA-B alleles for most subjects in the first cohort. Only TCR beta chains were sequenced in this cohort, and the absence of alpha or paired-chain data limited detectable features. The earlier analysis of approximately 540 of the donors excluded fewer than 20 rarely observed V segments, including chromosome 9 orphons, because counts were too low. Most TCR sequences were observed very rarely across donors, whereas some public TCRs were present in many individuals. Because the 87-base-pair reads could not distinguish some IMGT-functional V segments, including TRBV6-2 and TRBV6-3, those segments were excluded. Because HLA typing was missing for some donors at each locus, association tests included only the typed subset. In vitro tests confirmed that a few of the cytomegalovirus-associated TCR beta chains recognize cytomegalovirus antigens. Several of the top co-occurrence clusters appeared to be linked to parvovirus B19, influenza, CMV and Epstein-Barr virus, according to a later analysis. Correlated functional status among segregating V segments might be attributable to linkage disequilibrium, but an unknown experimental factor could not be ruled out. A later analysis found that most CMV-associated TCR beta chains appeared HLA-restricted, with HLA associations seemingly driven largely by CMV exposure. The study listed 150 to 200 TCR beta chains as associated with cytomegalovirus. According to a later genetic analysis, donors in an Asian-associated ancestry cluster had fewer N-insertions in productive TCRs than the roughly 670-donor mean. A cluster of highly shared sequence variants was judged likely to be a technical artifact of the sequencing pipeline. According to the authors, the approach could potentially be generalized to other disease states and immunological phenotypes. Cytomegalovirus status was reported to be diagnosed by the classifier with high specificity and sensitivity in both the original and validation cohorts. An association between a missense DCLRE1C variant and V-gene and J-gene trimming of TCR beta chains was found in a later genetic analysis and replicated in an independent cohort. The presence/absence analyses assumed that sequencing depth was roughly uniform across donors, and that assumption may not be true. Broadly in line with IMGT annotations, most TCR beta V segments showed up in productive rearrangements about 87% or about 30% of the time in an earlier analysis of several hundred of the donors. The only immune exposure information available for the cohort was CMV serostatus. Compared with equally common non-associated chains, HLA-associated TCR beta chains in a later analysis were more clonally expanded and had lower generation probabilities. A later analysis found that TCR association rates varied across HLA loci, with DRB1 alleles showing the most associated TCRs and HLA-C alleles the fewest. In a later analysis, 16,951 TCR beta sequences were associated with specific HLA alleles at a false discovery rate of 0.05. When HLA alleles, especially DR and DQ, strongly co-occurred, attributing TCR associations to individual alleles was difficult.

Library method: the immunoSEQ multiplex PCR assay. The multiplex PCR relied on a mix of 60 forward primers for TCR Vbeta segments and 13 reverse primers for TCR Jbeta segments. Amplification of the CDR3 region of rearranged TCR beta genes was performed with a multiplex PCR assay on genomic DNA. Amplified TCR beta libraries were sequenced as 87-base-pair reads on the Illumina HiSeq System. The original pipeline was this. Across the roughly 670 repertoires, a later analysis counted 78 million or so unique TCR beta chains, 9.5 million to 12 million of which were shared by at least two donors. To remove PCR and sequencing errors, raw reads were error-corrected and collapsed into unique sequences using a nearest-neighbor algorithm that merged closely related sequences. CDR3 sequences were aligned to IMGT reference sequences to assign V, D and J gene segments. For a sequence to be retained, a match of at least six nucleotides was required to both a V gene segment and a J gene segment. A rearrangement counted as productive if the CDR3 had no stop codons and remained in frame with V and J, and every other rearrangement counted as non-productive. CDR3 was defined by IMGT convention, running from the second conserved V-encoded cysteine to the conserved J-encoded phenylalanine. In an earlier analysis of more than 550 of the donors, sequences lacking an unambiguous match to a single V gene segment were excluded. An earlier analysis of roughly 590 of the donors called V segments functional above 56.7% productive rearrangements and segregating when the between-donor standard deviation exceeded 5%. A statistical classification framework was built to diagnose cytomegalovirus status from the catalog of TCR beta chain sequences. In a later analysis, V and J genes were assigned by comparing TCR nucleotide sequences against IMGT/GENE-DB human TR gene sequences. A later analysis assigned CDR3 sequences and most-parsimonious VDJ recombination scenarios with the TCRdist pipeline. A later analysis defined each TCR beta chain by its CDR3 amino acid sequence plus V-gene family, and excluded reads lacking a unique V-gene family. As a way to deal with suspected cross-contamination and a sequencing artifact, a later analysis dropped 450 to 700 nucleotide sequences that were highly shared and had low generation probability. In a later analysis, a clonal expansion index was calculated for each public chain from normalized within-repertoire ranks of inferred template counts. Generation probabilities in a later analysis came from a VDJ recombination model fitted to out-of-frame rearrangements, and those results were checked against IGoR. In a later analysis, TCR-TCR, TCR-HLA and TCR-CMV co-occurrence was scored with hypergeometric tests, and a repertoire-size bias correction was applied to TCR pairs. False discovery rates were estimated in a later analysis by permuting HLA or CMV assignments 20 times. A later analysis grouped co-occurring TCRs with DBSCAN, adding TCRdist sequence similarity when clustering within HLA-allele-positive subsets. Repertoires with fewer than 30,000 or more than 120,000 public chains, plus five repertoires with anomalous nucleotide sharing, were excluded from co-occurrence clustering. TCRdb's version of the immuneACCESS table is confined to in-frame rearrangements and falls short of the full clone set. An unresolved V gene accounts for under half of the shortfall where checked; the remainder is of unknown origin. Clone size and the V and J calls come from that table; the DNA yielded D and trimming. The sample data list about 120,000 clones, and 65% to 90% of these were observed just once. The ten largest clones take up less than 2.5% of the sample.

The cohort was made up of roughly 670 healthy bone marrow donors. All cohort members were sampled while nominally healthy, although unrecorded immune exposures were likely present. The donor tested CMV seronegative and was one of the 352 seronegative cohort members. A peripheral blood sample was provided by each donor, and peripheral blood mononuclear cells were used for TCR beta sequencing. Genomic DNA was extracted from the blood cell samples with the Qiagen DNeasy Blood Extraction Kit. The CDR3 sequence holds 14 residues, the cysteine and phenylalanine included. CDR3 DNA only is kept here, 42 bases in frame from base 1. Deletion took 5 bases off V and 0 bases off J, with a span of 10 bases between the germline ends. Per the germline V gene (reference sequence), LNHDA is the CDR1 and SQIVND is the CDR2.

Rearrangement joined TRBV19 to TRBJ1-1; the D gene is possibly TRBD1, with 6 bases matching. What was sequenced was PBMCs. The sequence derives from a woman aged 40 to 49 in good health and CMV-seronegative. The DNA sequence is as follows: TGTGCCAGTAGTTCGGACAGAATGAACACTGAAGCTTTCTTT. This is translated as CASSSDRMNTEAFF.